The text below deals with one TCR beta chain. These data belong to a study of shared clonotypes between healthy human individuals. For the study at large: A couple of female and three male donors aged 18 to 49 were enrolled.

The CDR3 is 15 amino acids. V lost 1 base and J lost 0, with 7 bases in between. CDR1 and CDR2 (germline): LNHNV, YYDKDF (reference sequence). The assay used deep level. Assay used: immunoSEQ multiplex PCR; TCRdb lists only in-frame clones, some missing. The table lists approximately 1,500,000 clones, roughly 97% of them singletons, with 1% to 1.5% in the top ten. This TCR came from a young man in good health. V gene TRBV15 combines with J gene TRBJ2-1; possible D gene TRBD1, 6 bases. Material for sequencing was naive CD4+ T cells sorted from blood. Indicated subset: CD45RA+ positively selected. The CDR3 DNA is TGTGCCACCAGCAGAGTGGGGGCCTCCTACAATGAGCAGTTCTTC. Its protein is CATSRVGASYNEQFF.